These 4 T cell receptor beta chains originate from one sample sequenced in a study of blood T cell repertoires in COVID-19. The protocol was immunoSEQ multiplex PCR, while the TCRdb copy is restricted to in-frame clones and leaves out a portion. This sample carries about 59,000 clones, roughly 78% of them seen once, and the ten largest clones take roughly 3%. The sequencing input was peripheral blood. All receptors come from a man aged 55 to 70 with acute or convalescent COVID-19.

The chain joins TRBV10-3 to TRBJ2-3, with D possibly being TRBD1 (6 bases). This CDR3 region has 15 residues. V dropped 2 bases and J dropped 0 bases, with 9 bases sitting between them. Germline lookup yields CDR1 ENHRY and CDR2 SYGVKD. The CDR3: CAISEGQPSTDTQYF. CDR3 DNA: TGTGCCATCAGTGAGGGACAGCCTAGCACAGATACGCAGTATTTT.

The chain uses TRBV28 and TRBJ2-2; no definite D call. Germline CDR1 and CDR2: MDHEN and SYDVKM. V was shortened by 3 bases and J by 7 bases, with 3 bases between the two germline ends. CDR3 length equals 11 residues. CDR3 nucleotide sequence: TGTGCCAGCAGTTTTTACGGGGAGCTGTTTTTT. Translated, it gives CASSFYGELFF.

This chain joins TRBV10-1 and TRBJ2-3; 8 bases align to TRBD1. The CDR3 totals 15 residues. V dropped 0 bases and J dropped 9; count of bases not matched to a gene: 8. Looked up from germline, CDR1 is WNHNN and CDR2 is SYGVQD (reference sequence). CDR3 nucleotide sequence: TGCGCCAGCAGTGAGTCCCGACAGGGGTTCCTCACGCAGTATTTT. It is translated as CASSESRQGFLTQYF.

This chain connects TRBV24-1 to TRBJ1-3, with 7 bases identical to TRBD1. The germline CDR1 and CDR2 sequences are KGHDR and SFDVKD. This CDR3 comprises 16 residues. With V trimmed by 3 bases and J by 1 base, 5 bases remained unmatched. In DNA form, the CDR3 reads TGTGCCACCAGTGATAACACAGGGGAGTCTGGAAACACCATATATTTT. This sequence encodes CATSDNTGESGNTIYF.